These 6 T cell receptor beta chains were all obtained from the same sample, sequenced in a study of blood T cell repertoires in COVID-19. Assay used: immunoSEQ multiplex PCR; TCRdb lists only in-frame clones, some missing. This repertoire shows 200,000 to 250,000 clones, about 90% found once; its top ten account for around 3.3%. The sequenced sample was peripheral blood. The receptors derive from a young man with active or convalescent COVID-19.

The CDR3 DNA reads as TGTGCCAGCAGCTTCTCGGCAGCGGGAGAAGGATATGAGCAGTTCTTC. Translating it yields CASSFSAAGEGYEQFF. The chain has TRBV7-2 and TRBJ2-1; 8 nucleotides match TRBD2. Germline CDR1 SGHTA, CDR2 FQGNSA. The CDR3 consists of 16 residues. V lost 3 bases and J lost 8; bases outside the gene matches: 12.

The rearrangement joins TRBV7-3 to TRBJ1-1, with 7 bases aligning to TRBD1. The CDR3 has 14 amino acids. J was trimmed by 1 base and V by 5 bases; bases with no gene match: 4. Germline V CDR1 and CDR2: SGHTA, FQGTGA. This chain's CDR3 is CASSIGQENTEAFF. In DNA form, the CDR3 reads TGTGCCAGCAGCATAGGACAGGAGAACACTGAAGCTTTCTTT.

The chain joins TRBV6-5 to TRBJ2-1; possible D gene TRBD2, 6 bases. The CDR3 extends over 16 amino acids. V shed 1 base and J shed 6 bases, with 16 bases lying between them. Germline CDR1 and CDR2: MNHEY and SVGAGI. CDR3 protein: CASSYLNSFGGNEQFF. The CDR3 nucleotides read TGTGCCAGCAGTTACTTGAATTCTTTCGGGGGCAATGAGCAGTTCTTC.

The chain uses TRBV27 and TRBJ2-7, with 11 bases aligning to TRBD1. The junction had 4 bases not matched to a gene; V was cut back by 5 bases and J by 4 bases. CDR3 length equals 14 residues. Germline CDR1 and CDR2: MNHEY and SMNVEV (reference sequence). The CDR3 sequence is CASSRTGGDYEQYF. CDR3 DNA: TGTGCCAGCAGTCGGACAGGGGGCGATTACGAGCAGTACTTC.

This clone occurred once. This chain links TRBV15 with TRBJ1-6; TRBD1 is a possible D gene (6 bases). Trimming cost V 0 bases and J 10 bases, with 13 bases left between them. CDR1 and CDR2 (germline): LNHNV, YYDKDF (reference sequence). The CDR3 runs to 15 residues. The DNA of the CDR3 is TGTGCCACCAGCAGAGAGGCAGGGGAAGGATCACCCCTCCACTTT. Its protein is CATSREAGEGSPLHF.

This CDR3 reads CASSQDYWREGLGSYNEQFF. The DNA for the CDR3 is TGCGCCAGCAGCCAAGATTATTGGCGGGAGGGCCTCGGGTCCTACAATGAGCAGTTCTTC. V and J are TRBV4-3 and TRBJ2-1; 9 nucleotides line up with TRBD2. This CDR3 is 20 amino acids long. V dropped 0 bases and J dropped 1; count of bases not matched to a gene: 13. From germline, CDR1 is LGHNA and CDR2 YSLEER.